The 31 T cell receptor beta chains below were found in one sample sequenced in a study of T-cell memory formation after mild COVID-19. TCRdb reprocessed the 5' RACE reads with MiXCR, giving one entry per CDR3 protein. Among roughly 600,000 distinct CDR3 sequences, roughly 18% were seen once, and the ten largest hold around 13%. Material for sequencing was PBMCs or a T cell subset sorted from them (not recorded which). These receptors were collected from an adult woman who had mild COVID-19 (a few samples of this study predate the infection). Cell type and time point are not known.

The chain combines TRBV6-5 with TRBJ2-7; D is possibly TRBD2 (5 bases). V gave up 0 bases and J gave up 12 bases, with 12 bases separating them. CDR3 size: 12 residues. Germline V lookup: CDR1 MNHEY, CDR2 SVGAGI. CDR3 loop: CASSYSGQEVYF. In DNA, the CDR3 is TGTGCCAGCAGTTACTCTGGCCAGGAGGTGTACTTC.

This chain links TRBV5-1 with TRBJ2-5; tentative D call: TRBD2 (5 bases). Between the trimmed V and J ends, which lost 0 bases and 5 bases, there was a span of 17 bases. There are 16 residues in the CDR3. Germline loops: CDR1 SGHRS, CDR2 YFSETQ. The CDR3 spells CASSLAPVGELETQYF. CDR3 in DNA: TGCGCCAGCAGCTTGGCGCCAGTTGGGGAGCTCGAGACCCAGTACTTC.

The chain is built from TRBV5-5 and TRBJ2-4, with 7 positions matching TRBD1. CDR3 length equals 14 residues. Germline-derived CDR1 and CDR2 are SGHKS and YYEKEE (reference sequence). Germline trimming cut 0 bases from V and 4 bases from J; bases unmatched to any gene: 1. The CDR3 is CASSLDRGKNIQYF. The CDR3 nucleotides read TGTGCCAGCAGCTTGGACAGGGGAAAAAACATTCAGTACTTC.

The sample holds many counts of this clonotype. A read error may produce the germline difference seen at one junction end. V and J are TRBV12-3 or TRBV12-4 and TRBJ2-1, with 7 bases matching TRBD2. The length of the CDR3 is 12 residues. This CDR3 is CASSLRENEQFF. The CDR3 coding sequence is TGCGCCAGCAGCTTGCGGGAGAATGAGCAGTTCTTC.

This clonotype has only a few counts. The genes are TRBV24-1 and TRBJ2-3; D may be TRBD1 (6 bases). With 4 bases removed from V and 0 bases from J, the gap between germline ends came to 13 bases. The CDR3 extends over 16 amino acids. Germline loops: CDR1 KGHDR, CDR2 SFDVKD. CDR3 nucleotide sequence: TGTGCCACCAGTGACCGGACAGAGCCTAGCACAGATACGCAGTATTTT. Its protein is CATSDRTEPSTDTQYF.

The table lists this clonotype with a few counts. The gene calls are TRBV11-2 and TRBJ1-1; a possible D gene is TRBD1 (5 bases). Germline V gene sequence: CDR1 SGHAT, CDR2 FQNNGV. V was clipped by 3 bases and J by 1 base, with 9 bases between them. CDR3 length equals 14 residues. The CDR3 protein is CASSFYGGNTEAFF. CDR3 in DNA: TGTGCCAGCAGCTTTTATGGGGGGAACACTGAAGCTTTCTTT.

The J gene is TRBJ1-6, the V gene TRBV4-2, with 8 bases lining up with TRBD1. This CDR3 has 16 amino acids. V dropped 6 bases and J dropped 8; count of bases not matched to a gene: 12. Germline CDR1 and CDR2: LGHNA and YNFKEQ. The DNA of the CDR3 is TGTGCCAGCAGTTCAGGACAGGGTGTTACGTATTCACCCCTCCACTTT. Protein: CASSSGQGVTYSPLHF.

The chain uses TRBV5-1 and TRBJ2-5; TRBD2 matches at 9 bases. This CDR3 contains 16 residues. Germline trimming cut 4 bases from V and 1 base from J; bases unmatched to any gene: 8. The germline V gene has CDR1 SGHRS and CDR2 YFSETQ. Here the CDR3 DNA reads TGCGCCAGCAGCCTGGCCGGGACTAGCATCCAAGAGACCCAGTACTTC. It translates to CASSLAGTSIQETQYF.

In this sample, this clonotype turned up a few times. The DNA of the CDR3 is TGTGCCAGCAGCTTAGGTAGCGGGGGAAGGAGCTCCTACGAGCAGTACTTC. Protein: CASSLGSGGRSSYEQYF. V and J are TRBV11-2 and TRBJ2-7; TRBD2 matches 9 bases. Per germline, CDR1 SGHAT and CDR2 FQNNGV. The CDR3 loop spans 17 amino acids. V shed 1 base, J shed 0 bases, and the junction held 7 bases outside the gene matches.

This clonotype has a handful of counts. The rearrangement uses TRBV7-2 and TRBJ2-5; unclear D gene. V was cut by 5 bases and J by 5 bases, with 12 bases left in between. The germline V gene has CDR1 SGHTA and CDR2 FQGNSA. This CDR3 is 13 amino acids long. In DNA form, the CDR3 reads TGTGCCAGCAGCCTCCCGGTTGAGGAGACCCAGTACTTC. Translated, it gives CASSLPVEETQYF. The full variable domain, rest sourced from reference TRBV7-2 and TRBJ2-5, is GAGVSQSPSNKVTEKGKDVELRCDPISGHTALYWYRQSLGQGLEFLIYFQGNSAPDKSGLPSDRFSAERTGGSVSTLTIQRTQQEDSAVYLCASSLPVEETQYFGPGTRLLVL.

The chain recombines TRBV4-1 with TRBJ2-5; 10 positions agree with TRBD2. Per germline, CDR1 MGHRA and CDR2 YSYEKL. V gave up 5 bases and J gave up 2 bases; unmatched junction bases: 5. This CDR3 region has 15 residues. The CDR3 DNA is TGCGCCAGCAGCTTACCAGCGGGGGGGCAAGAGACCCAGTACTTC. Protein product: CASSLPAGGQETQYF.

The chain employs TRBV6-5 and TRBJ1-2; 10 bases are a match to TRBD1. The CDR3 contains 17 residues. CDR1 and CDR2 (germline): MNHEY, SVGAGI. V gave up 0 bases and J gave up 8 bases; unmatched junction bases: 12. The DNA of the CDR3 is TGTGCCAGCAGTTACTCGTCGACAGGGGGCGCCGTAAAGGGCTACACCTTC. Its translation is CASSYSSTGGAVKGYTF.

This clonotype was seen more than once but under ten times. In DNA, the CDR3 is TGCAGCGCATATGGGCGGGGCAGAGATATCATAGATACGCAGTATTTT. Translated, it gives CSAYGRGRDIIDTQYF. The chain combines TRBV29-1 with TRBJ2-3; a possible D gene is TRBD2 (6 bases). V was shortened by 7 bases and J by 5 bases, with 25 bases between the two germline ends. CDR1 SQVTM and CDR2 ANQGSEA come from the germline V gene. This CDR3 has 16 amino acids.

The CDR3 DNA follows: TGTGCCTACTTACGGGACAGGGGAATTTCTCGACCTGAAGCTTTCTTT. This encodes CAYLRDRGISRPEAFF. The genes are TRBV30 and TRBJ1-1, with 10 bases identical to TRBD1. The CDR3 has 16 residues. The V segment lost 7 bases and the J segment 6 bases; nucleotides outside the gene matches: 17. Germline V gives CDR1 GTSNPN, CDR2 SVGIG (reference sequence). The full variable domain, its missing parts supplied by reference TRBV30 and TRBJ1-1, is SQTIHQWPATLVQPVGSPLSLECTVEGTSNPNLYWYRQAAGRGLQLLFYSVGIGQISSEVPQNLSASRPQDRQFILSSKKLLLSDSGFYLCAYLRDRGISRPEAFFGQGTRLTVV.

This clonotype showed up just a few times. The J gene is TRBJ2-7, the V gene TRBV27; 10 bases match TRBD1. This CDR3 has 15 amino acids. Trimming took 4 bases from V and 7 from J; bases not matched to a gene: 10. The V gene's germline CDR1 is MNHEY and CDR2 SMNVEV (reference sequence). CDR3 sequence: CASSSPGTGVKEQYF. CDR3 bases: TGTGCCAGCAGTTCCCCCGGGACAGGGGTCAAAGAGCAGTACTTC.

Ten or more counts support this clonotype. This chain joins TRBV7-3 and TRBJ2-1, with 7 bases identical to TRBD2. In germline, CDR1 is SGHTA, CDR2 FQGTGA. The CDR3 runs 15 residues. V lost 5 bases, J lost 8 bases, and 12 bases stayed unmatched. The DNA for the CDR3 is TGTGCCAGCAGCCCGCGACGAGCGGGGCAGGATGAGCAGTTCTTC. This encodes CASSPRRAGQDEQFF.

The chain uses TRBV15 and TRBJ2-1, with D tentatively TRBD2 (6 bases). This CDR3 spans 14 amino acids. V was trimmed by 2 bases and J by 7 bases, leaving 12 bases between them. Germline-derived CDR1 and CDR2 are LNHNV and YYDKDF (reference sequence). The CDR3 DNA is TGTGCCACCAGCAGATGGGGGGACGGGAATGAGCAGTTCTTC. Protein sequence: CATSRWGDGNEQFF.

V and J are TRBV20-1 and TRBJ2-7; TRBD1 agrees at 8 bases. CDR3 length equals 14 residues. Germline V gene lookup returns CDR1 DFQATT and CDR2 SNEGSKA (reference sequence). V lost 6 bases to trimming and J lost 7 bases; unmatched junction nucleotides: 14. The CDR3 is CSANGKGGQGEQYF. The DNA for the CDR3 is TGCAGTGCGAACGGGAAAGGCGGACAGGGAGAGCAGTACTTC.

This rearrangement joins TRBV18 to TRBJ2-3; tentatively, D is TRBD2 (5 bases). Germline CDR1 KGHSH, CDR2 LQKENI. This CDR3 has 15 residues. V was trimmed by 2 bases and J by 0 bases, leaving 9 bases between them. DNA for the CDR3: TGTGCCAGCTCACCAGTACTAGAAAGCACAGATACGCAGTATTTT. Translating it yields CASSPVLESTDTQYF.

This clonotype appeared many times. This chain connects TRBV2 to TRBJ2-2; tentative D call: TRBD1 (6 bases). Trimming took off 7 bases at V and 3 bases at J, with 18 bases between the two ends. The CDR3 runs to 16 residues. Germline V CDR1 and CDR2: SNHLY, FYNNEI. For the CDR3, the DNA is TGTGCCAGCACCGAAAGGAGAGGGGGATACACCGGGGAGCTGTTTTTT. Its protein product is CASTERRGGYTGELFF.

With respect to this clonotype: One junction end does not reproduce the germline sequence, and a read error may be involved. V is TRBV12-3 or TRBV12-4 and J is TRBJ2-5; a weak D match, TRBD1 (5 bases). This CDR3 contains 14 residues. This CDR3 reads CASSQSGNPESQYF. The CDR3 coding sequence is TGTGCCAGCAGTCAGTCAGGGAACCCAGAGTCCCAGTACTTC.

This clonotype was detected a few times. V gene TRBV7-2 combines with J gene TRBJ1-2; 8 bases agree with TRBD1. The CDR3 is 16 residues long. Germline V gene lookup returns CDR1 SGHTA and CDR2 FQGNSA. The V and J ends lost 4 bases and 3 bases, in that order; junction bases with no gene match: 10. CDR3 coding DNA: TGTGCCAGCAGCTATCGACAGGGGTTCTACTACTATGGCTACACCTTC. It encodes CASSYRQGFYYYGYTF.

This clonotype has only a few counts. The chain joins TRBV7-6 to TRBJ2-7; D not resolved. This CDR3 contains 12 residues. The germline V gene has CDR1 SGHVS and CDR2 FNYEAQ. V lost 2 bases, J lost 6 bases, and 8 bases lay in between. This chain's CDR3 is CASSLNLGEQYF. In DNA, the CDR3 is TGTGCCAGCAGCTTAAATCTGGGCGAGCAGTACTTC.

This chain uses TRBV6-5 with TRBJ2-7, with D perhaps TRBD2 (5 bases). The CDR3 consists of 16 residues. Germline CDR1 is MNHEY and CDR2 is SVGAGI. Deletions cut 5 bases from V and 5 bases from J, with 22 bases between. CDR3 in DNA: TGTGCCAGCAGTCCCAGACTAACTTTATACCCCAACGAGCAGTACTTC. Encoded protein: CASSPRLTLYPNEQYF.

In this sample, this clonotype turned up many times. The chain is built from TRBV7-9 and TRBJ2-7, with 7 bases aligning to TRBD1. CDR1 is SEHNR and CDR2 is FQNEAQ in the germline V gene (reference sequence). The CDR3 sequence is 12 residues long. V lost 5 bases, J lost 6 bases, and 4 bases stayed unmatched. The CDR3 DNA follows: TGTGCCAGCAGCCCCGACAGGGCCGAGCAGTACTTC. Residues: CASSPDRAEQYF.

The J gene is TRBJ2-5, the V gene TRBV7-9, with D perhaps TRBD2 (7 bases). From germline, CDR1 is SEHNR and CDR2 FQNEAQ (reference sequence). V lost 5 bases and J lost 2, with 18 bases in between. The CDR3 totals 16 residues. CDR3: CASSLQGGTVQETQYF. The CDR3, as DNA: TGTGCCAGCAGCCTACAGGGAGGGACCGTACAAGAGACCCAGTACTTC.

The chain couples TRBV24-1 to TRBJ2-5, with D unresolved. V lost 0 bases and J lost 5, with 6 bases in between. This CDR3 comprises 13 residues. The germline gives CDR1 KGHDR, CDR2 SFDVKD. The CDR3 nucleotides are TGTGCCACCAGTGATTTGCGATGGGAGACCCAGTACTTC. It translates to CATSDLRWETQYF.

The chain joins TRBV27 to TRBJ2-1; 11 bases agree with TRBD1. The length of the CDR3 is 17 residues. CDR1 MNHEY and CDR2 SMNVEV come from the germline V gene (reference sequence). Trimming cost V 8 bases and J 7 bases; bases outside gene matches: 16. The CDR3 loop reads CASSDHWTGGARNEQFF. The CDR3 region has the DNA TGTGCCAGCTCCGACCACTGGACAGGGGGCGCGAGGAATGAGCAGTTCTTC.

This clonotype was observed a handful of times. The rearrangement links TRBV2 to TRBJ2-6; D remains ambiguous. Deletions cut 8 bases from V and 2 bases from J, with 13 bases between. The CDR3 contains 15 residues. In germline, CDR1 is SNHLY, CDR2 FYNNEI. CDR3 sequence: CASFRPGTGANVLTF. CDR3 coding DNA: TGTGCCAGCTTCCGACCGGGCACTGGGGCCAACGTCCTGACTTTC.

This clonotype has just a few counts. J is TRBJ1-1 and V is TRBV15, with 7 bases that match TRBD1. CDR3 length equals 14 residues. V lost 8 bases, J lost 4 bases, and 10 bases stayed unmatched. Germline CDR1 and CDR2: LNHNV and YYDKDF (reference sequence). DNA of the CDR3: TGTGCCACCCAGGATTACAGGGGAGGCACTGAAGCTTTCTTT. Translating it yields CATQDYRGGTEAFF.

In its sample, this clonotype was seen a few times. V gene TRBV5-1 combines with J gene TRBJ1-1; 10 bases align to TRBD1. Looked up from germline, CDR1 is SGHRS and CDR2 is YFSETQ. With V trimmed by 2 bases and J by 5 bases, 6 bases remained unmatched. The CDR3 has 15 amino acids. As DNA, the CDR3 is TGCGCCAGCAGCTTATCGGGACAGGGGAGTACTGAAGCTTTCTTT. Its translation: CASSLSGQGSTEAFF.